This entry describes one TCR beta chain. Its specificity is not known. Sequenced by immunoSEQ multiplex PCR; TCRdb stores in-frame clones only, minus some. The repertoire holds tens of thousands of clones, with 75% to 95% as singletons. The sample is drawn from a study of OX40 agonist ivuxolimab in advanced cancers. Study as a whole: Ivuxolimab, which is an agonistic anti-OX40 (CD134) antibody, was administered to the patients. Eligibility admitted prior anti-PD-1, anti-PD-L1 or anti-CTLA-4 therapy; 30% to 40% had some. Study-wide results and caveats: Certain nonresponding patients likewise had low normalized T-cell clonal expansion. Relatively little clonal expansion, among the lowest observed, appeared in partial responders at 0.1-3.0 mg/kg.

J gave up 4 bases and V 3 bases, and 5 bases lay outside the gene matches. CDR3 length: 14 amino acids. Germline V gives CDR1 KGHSH, CDR2 LQKENI. The sequence was collected from an adult with an advanced solid tumor such as melanoma, head and neck, liver or kidney cancer. J is TRBJ1-2 and V is TRBV18, with 7 nucleotides matching TRBD1. Sequencing was performed on CD4+ or CD8+ T cells sorted from blood, taken in a trial of the OX40 agonist ivuxolimab. The CDR3, as DNA: TGTGCCAGCTCACCGGGCAAGGGGGCCTATGGCTACACCTTC. Residues: CASSPGKGAYGYTF.